Given below is one TCR beta chain in context. In its sample, this clonotype comes out as medium-sized (0.01 to 0.1%). Its antigen target is currently unknown. Per-nucleotide qualities are absent, and no much larger clonotype sits a single base away. The data derive from a study of glioma-infiltrating T cells (dated by TCRdb to about 2016). About the study as a whole: The study sequenced TCR alpha- and beta-chain repertoires from glioma tissue, from non-neoplastic brain tissue and from matched peripheral blood mononuclear cells. To measure how far tissue and blood T-cell populations diverged, each tissue-infiltrating repertoire was compared against the peripheral blood repertoire of the same patient. The paired cohort comprised three low-grade glioma patients, 8 or 9 primary glioblastoma patients and three non-glioma patients contributing non-neoplastic brain tissue.

CDR1 SGHDN and CDR2 FVKESK are derived from the germline V gene. Trimmed from V: 0 bases; trimmed from J: 3 bases; junction bases lacking a gene match: 8. The CDR3 contains 16 residues, cysteine and phenylalanine counted. Just CDR3 DNA is preserved here, 48 bases in frame from base 1. Study-wide findings and limitations: Very few CDR3 sequences were found to be shared between tissue and blood, and this scarcity was attributed to high CDR3 diversity and limited sampling. Small numbers underpinned the group comparisons: about eight glioblastoma patients, three low-grade glioma patients and three non-neoplastic patients. In non-neoplastic patients, VJ-independent divergence between tissue and blood fell below expectation, whereas in all gliomas, and especially in low-grade gliomas, the divergence rose above expectation.

TCR alpha and beta CDR3 regions were amplified with the iRepertoire nested amplicon-rescue multiplex PCR (arm-PCR) platform from RNA. One-step reverse transcription and amplification used roughly 90-400 ng of tissue mRNA or PBMC total RNA as input. Following bead purification, Illumina adapters were added by a secondary multiplex PCR, and libraries between 200 and 400 bp were gel-purified. Internal 6-nucleotide barcodes were carried by the libraries and were used for demultiplexing. Libraries were sequenced on an Illumina MiSeq with 2x220 or 2x250 nucleotide paired-end reads. As for the original processing: FLASH 1.2.11 was used to merge paired reads, and BWA-MEM then aligned the reads to the GRCh37 human genome before TRA and TRB reads were extracted. An IMGT-derived reference of cassette sequences and CDR3 motifs, with pseudogenes included, was used for V and J assignment. Reads were translated in three frames, and productive CDR3s were defined by a C…FGXG motif without stop codons. Unique combinations of V-J cassette pair and CDR3 amino acid sequence were defined as clonotypes. Reads were filtered by Hamming distance, with the threshold set by the sequence error rate of each sample in mapped regions. TCRdb trimmed public reads at Q25 via fastp, called clones via MiXCR and kept in-frame beta chains. CDR3 protein duplicates are merged, each entry listing the most common genes and DNA. None of the V and J calls come from the authors' own analysis; TCRdb made them. The table for this sample lists around 1,800 distinct CDR3 sequences; about 30% of them were counted only once. Jointly, the top ten make up about 35% of the sample.

This chain joins TRBV14 to TRBJ2-7, with TRBD1 matching 7 junction bases. The clonotype was recovered from a human donor with low-grade glioma or glioblastoma, undergoing nonglioma brain surgery, or in good health (not recorded which). Material: glioma tissue, nonneoplastic brain tissue, or PBMCs (not recorded which). This receptor carries the CDR3 CASSQDWGTAHYEQYF. The DNA sequence is given as TGTGCCAGCAGCCAAGATTGGGGGACAGCGCACTACGAGCAGTACTTC.